The 18 T cell receptor beta chains below all came from one sample that was sequenced in a study of T cell responses to AZD1222 COVID-19 vaccine (dated by TCRdb to the early 2020s). Reading the label with the study, this specimen's time point is: baseline before first vaccination. The receptor library was made with the immunoSEQ multiplex PCR assay. TCRdb re-hosts the immuneACCESS table, in-frame sequences only. Its copies lack some clones; in the studies checked, an unresolved V gene accounts for under half of them, and the cause for the rest is not known. Counted in this sample were some 87,000 clones; around 91% of them appeared once. The top ten constitute under 35% of the sample. The sequenced sample was peripheral blood, obtained on day 0 of AZD1222 vaccination. These TCRs come from an adult in good health.

The DNA for the CDR3 is TGCGCCAGCAGCTTGGCTGGGGGGCCCCGGGGCAGAGCACCCCTCCACTTT. This translates into CASSLAGGPRGRAPLHF. The chain carries TRBV5-1 and TRBJ1-6; D perhaps matches TRBD1 (6 bases). The V gene's germline CDR1 is SGHRS and CDR2 YFSETQ. The CDR3 is 17 amino acids. Trimming cost V 0 bases and J 11 bases, with 21 bases left between them. Filled out from reference TRBV5-1 and TRBJ1-6, the complete variable domain reads KAGVTQTPRYLIKTRGQQVTLSCSPISGHRSVSWYQQTPGQGLQFLFEYFSETQRNKGNFPGRFSGRQFSNSRSEMNVSTLELGDSALYLCASSLAGGPRGRAPLHFGNGTRLTVT.

This clone was seen a single time. The chain links TRBV15 to TRBJ2-3, with 7 bases that match TRBD2. This CDR3 comprises 14 residues. J gave up 6 bases and V 4 bases, and 7 bases lay outside the gene matches. Germline V gene data show CDR1 as LNHNV and CDR2 as YYDKDF (reference sequence). Here the CDR3 DNA reads TGTGCCACCAGCACCGGCCTGACTAGCGATACGCAGTATTTT. Encoded protein: CATSTGLTSDTQYF.

The chain combines TRBV21-1 with TRBJ1-5. TRBV21-1 is a listed pseudogene. This CDR3 comprises 20 residues. CDR3 region: CASSKAEETSFPRGNQPQHF. The CDR3 coding sequence is TGTGCCAGCAGCAAAGCGGAGGAGACCTCGTTCCCCAGGGGCAATCAGCCCCAGCATTTT.

With respect to this clone: The same CDR3 arises from other DNA sequences in this sample as well. The chain joins TRBV28 to TRBJ1-1, with D uncertain. This CDR3 region has 13 residues. CDR1 and CDR2 from the germline V gene are MDHEN and SYDVKM. V gave up 2 bases and J gave up 2 bases, with 6 bases separating them. The CDR3: CASSLGGNTEAFF. CDR3 sequence (DNA): TGTGCCAGCAGTTTAGGCGGAAACACTGAAGCTTTCTTT.

This clone was detected only once. The V call is TRBV6-4, the J call TRBJ2-1; D remains unclear. The CDR3 runs 13 residues. V lost 3 bases and J 3 bases, leaving 6 bases between the germline ends. Germline-derived CDR1 and CDR2 are MRHNA and SNTAGT. DNA for the CDR3: TGTGCCAGCAGTGAACAAGACTACAATGAGCAGTTCTTC. Amino acid sequence: CASSEQDYNEQFF.

The J gene is TRBJ1-4, the V gene TRBV7-2; D gene unclear. The CDR3 has 15 residues. The V and J ends lost 5 bases and 4 bases respectively, with 14 bases between them. Germline-derived CDR1 and CDR2 are SGHTA and FQGNSA. Here the CDR3 DNA reads TGTGCCAGCAGCCCGCTACAGAGTTTTAATGAAAAACTGTTTTTT. Its translation is CASSPLQSFNEKLFF. Together with reference TRBV7-2 and TRBJ1-4, the CDR3 gives the full variable domain: GAGVSQSPSNKVTEKGKDVELRCDPISGHTALYWYRQSLGQGLEFLIYFQGNSAPDKSGLPSDRFSAERTGGSVSTLTIQRTQQEDSAVYLCASSPLQSFNEKLFFGSGTQLSVL.

The gene calls are TRBV9 and TRBJ1-2; 8 positions match TRBD1. The V and J ends lost 2 bases and 5 bases, in that order; junction bases with no gene match: 8. The germline CDR1 and CDR2 sequences are SGDLS and YYNGEE. The CDR3 is 15 amino acids. The CDR3 spells CASSVGTGSSYGYTF. The CDR3 coding sequence is TGTGCCAGCAGCGTCGGGACAGGAAGTTCTTATGGCTACACCTTC.

The chain employs TRBV30 and TRBJ1-5; TRBD1 is a possible D gene (6 bases). Per the germline V gene, CDR1 is GTSNPN and CDR2 is SVGIG (reference sequence). The CDR3 sequence is 12 residues long. V dropped 0 bases and J dropped 6 bases, with 6 bases sitting between them. The chain's CDR3 is CAWSVQGQPQHF. The CDR3 DNA reads as TGTGCCTGGAGTGTACAGGGTCAGCCCCAGCATTTT.

The rearrangement uses TRBV19 and TRBJ2-7, with D maybe TRBD1 (5 bases). V lost 4 bases, J lost 5 bases, and 18 bases lay in between. The CDR3 contains 15 residues. Germline assignment: CDR1 LNHDA and CDR2 SQIVND (reference sequence). CDR3 in amino acids: CASSSPSRAAHEQYF. The CDR3 region has the DNA TGTGCCAGTAGTAGCCCAAGCAGGGCAGCACACGAGCAGTACTTC.

V is TRBV18 and J is TRBJ2-7; maybe TRBD1 (6 bases). V was cut by 2 bases and J by 3 bases, with 8 bases left in between. Germline-derived CDR1 and CDR2 are KGHSH and LQKENI. The CDR3 is 13 residues long. The CDR3 reads CASSPGRGYEQYF. CDR3 coding DNA: TGTGCCAGCTCACCAGGCAGGGGCTACGAGCAGTACTTC.

The genes are TRBV13 and TRBJ1-6; 8 bases map to TRBD1. The CDR3 length is 15 residues. Germline trimming cut 7 bases from V and 6 bases from J; bases unmatched to any gene: 8. Germline V CDR1 and CDR2: PRHDT, FYEKMQ (reference sequence). In DNA, the CDR3 is TGTGCCAGCACCACAGGGGGATCGGTTAATTCACCCCTCCACTTT. Translation gives CASTTGGSVNSPLHF.

The V and J genes are TRBV27 and TRBJ2-1; TRBD2 matches 13 bases. The CDR3 covers 16 residues. Germline CDR1 is MNHEY and CDR2 is SMNVEV (reference sequence). V lost 8 bases to trimming and J lost 5 bases; unmatched junction nucleotides: 9. CDR3: CASQSPGLAGNNEQFF. DNA of the CDR3: TGTGCCAGCCAGTCCCCGGGACTAGCGGGAAACAATGAGCAGTTCTTC.

The chain couples TRBV7-9 to TRBJ1-3; D unclear. The germline V and J ends were trimmed by 4 bases and 0 bases, with 16 bases remaining between them. Germline V gene data show CDR1 as SEHNR and CDR2 as FQNEAQ (reference sequence). The CDR3 covers 17 residues. The CDR3 protein is CASSSKIGRGSGNTIYF. Written as DNA, the CDR3 is TGTGCCAGCAGCTCAAAGATAGGTCGGGGCTCTGGAAACACCATATATTTT.

This chain uses TRBV5-1 with TRBJ2-5, with TRBD1 identical over 11 bases. CDR1 is SGHRS, CDR2 YFSETQ, per germline. Trimming at V came to 4 bases and at J to 1 base, leaving 6 bases not matched to a gene. The CDR3 has 16 amino acids. The DNA of the CDR3 is TGCGCCAGCAGCCTAGGACAGGGGGCCCCCCAAGAGACCCAGTACTTC. Its protein product is CASSLGQGAPQETQYF. The whole variable domain, filled in from reference TRBV5-1 and TRBJ2-5, reads KAGVTQTPRYLIKTRGQQVTLSCSPISGHRSVSWYQQTPGQGLQFLFEYFSETQRNKGNFPGRFSGRQFSNSRSEMNVSTLELGDSALYLCASSLGQGAPQETQYFGPGTRLLVL.

V usage is TRBV6-5 and J usage is TRBJ2-1, with a weak D call TRBD1 (6 bases). CDR3 length: 14 amino acids. Trimming left V 6 bases short and J 1 base short, with 10 bases between. Per the germline V gene, CDR1 is MNHEY and CDR2 is SVGAGI. CDR3 protein: CASREDSSYNEQFF. The CDR3 bases are TGTGCCAGCAGAGAGGACAGTTCCTACAATGAGCAGTTCTTC.

This sequence joins TRBV4-1 and TRBJ2-7; 11 bases line up with TRBD1. CDR1 and CDR2 (germline): MGHRA, YSYEKL. The CDR3 contains 16 residues. V dropped 4 bases and J dropped 3; count of bases not matched to a gene: 8. CDR3 coding DNA: TGCGCCAGCAGCCCTGAGTGGACAGGGGGCCTCTACGAGCAGTACTTC. Protein sequence: CASSPEWTGGLYEQYF.

V gene TRBV5-1 combines with J gene TRBJ1-1; TRBD1 aligns across 7 bases. The CDR3 totals 15 residues. The ends lost 7 bases at V and 2 bases at J; junction bases unmatched: 11. Germline V CDR1 and CDR2: SGHRS, YFSETQ. CDR3 protein: CASEGAGGYNTEAFF. DNA for the CDR3: TGCGCCAGCGAAGGGGCAGGGGGTTATAACACTGAAGCTTTCTTT.

The chain uses TRBV18 and TRBJ2-6; D ambiguous. The V end lost 5 bases, the J end lost 0 bases, and 5 bases lay between the germline ends. CDR3 size: 14 residues. CDR1 is KGHSH and CDR2 is LQKENI in the germline V gene. This CDR3 is CASSESSGANVLTF. Written as DNA, the CDR3 is TGTGCCAGCTCAGAGAGCTCTGGGGCCAACGTCCTGACTTTC.